The 10 T cell receptor beta chains listed next were all sequenced from one sample in a study of cytomegalovirus exposure and HLA in healthy donors. PCR involved 60 Vbeta and 13 Jbeta primers. Here immunoSEQ multiplex PCR was the method, and the copy in TCRdb shows in-frame clones only, minus some. This table holds more than 45,000 clones, just under 85% found once. The sequencing input was PBMCs. The receptors were sampled from a man aged 50 or older in good health and CMV-seronegative.

The rearrangement links TRBV27 to TRBJ2-7, with 8 bases that match TRBD1. Unmatched junction bases numbered 5, after V lost 6 bases and J lost 4 bases. Germline V gives CDR1 MNHEY, CDR2 SMNVEV (reference sequence). This CDR3 is 13 amino acids long. CDR3 residues: CASRTRTGYEQYF. DNA for the CDR3: TGTGCCAGCAGGACCCGGACAGGGTACGAGCAGTACTTC.

To note about this clone: Its ends do not fully match the called genes, so a read error is possible. The chain is built from TRBV5-1 and TRBJ1-1, with D perhaps TRBD1 (6 bases). The germline V gene has CDR1 SGHRS and CDR2 YFSETQ. The CDR3 is made up of 14 amino acids. The CDR3 reads CASSFTTGNPEAFF. The CDR3 DNA reads as TGCGCCAGCAGCTTTACTACAGGGAACCCTGAAGCTTTCTTT.

Concerning this clone: Different DNA sequences within this sample yield the same CDR3. V usage is TRBV5-6 and J usage is TRBJ1-5; 7 positions agree with TRBD1. CDR3 length: 15 amino acids. V lost 0 bases and J lost 7; bases outside the gene matches: 7. Germline assignment: CDR1 SGHDT and CDR2 YYEEEE. The DNA for the CDR3 is TGTGCCAGCAGCTTGGCTGGGACAGCTTTGCAGCCCCAGCATTTT. The encoded protein is CASSLAGTALQPQHF.

The chain combines TRBV5-1 with TRBJ1-2; the D is unclear. The germline CDR1 and CDR2 sequences are SGHRS and YFSETQ. The CDR3 contains 17 residues. V gave up 0 bases and J gave up 6 bases, with 21 bases separating them. Here the CDR3 reads CASSLADQVLLFDGYTF. CDR3 nucleotide sequence: TGCGCCAGCAGCTTGGCCGACCAGGTCCTTCTTTTTGATGGCTACACCTTC.

The gene calls are TRBV6-5 and TRBJ2-7, with 7 positions matching TRBD1. Per the germline V gene, CDR1 is MNHEY and CDR2 is SVGAGI. The CDR3 has 11 residues. V trimming: 6 bases; J trimming: 6 bases; junction bases outside the gene matches: 2. CDR3 loop: CASRRDSEQYF. For the CDR3, the DNA is TGTGCCAGCAGGAGGGACAGCGAGCAGTACTTC.

The chain couples TRBV7-9 to TRBJ2-3, with TRBD2 matching 12 bases. This CDR3 region has 16 residues. CDR1 and CDR2 from the germline V gene are SEHNR and FQNEAQ (reference sequence). The J segment lost 2 bases and the V segment lost 5 bases, leaving 5 bases of the junction unmatched. The CDR3 reads CASSPGTSGFTDTQYF. DNA of the CDR3: TGTGCCAGCAGCCCCGGGACTAGCGGGTTCACAGATACGCAGTATTTT.

The chain joins TRBV9 to TRBJ1-1, with D possibly being TRBD1 (6 bases). Germline V CDR1 and CDR2: SGDLS, YYNGEE. The length of the CDR3 is 15 residues. The V end lost 0 bases, the J end lost 0 bases, and 9 bases lay between the germline ends. CDR3 sequence (DNA): TGTGCCAGCAGCGTAGGTTCAGGGGTGAACACTGAAGCTTTCTTT. Protein: CASSVGSGVNTEAFF.

The rearrangement joins TRBV7-7 to TRBJ2-5; 8 bases are a match to TRBD1. The CDR3 has 13 residues. The V and J ends lost 5 bases and 5 bases, in that order; junction bases with no gene match: 4. Germline CDR1 reads SSHAT; CDR2 reads FNYEAQ (reference sequence). The CDR3 coding sequence is TGTGCCAGCAGCGGACAGGGTTTGGAGACCCAGTACTTC. It yields the protein CASSGQGLETQYF.

This clone was seen only once. The gene calls are TRBV27 and TRBJ1-1; TRBD1 might be the D (5 bases). Germline CDR1 reads MNHEY; CDR2 reads SMNVEV (reference sequence). The V and J ends lost 5 bases and 4 bases respectively, with 11 bases between them. There are 13 residues in the CDR3. CDR3 region: CASSPTGGTEAFF. The CDR3 coding sequence is TGTGCCAGCAGTCCCACGGGGGGCACTGAAGCTTTCTTT.

The chain combines TRBV5-1 with TRBJ1-1; 7 bases agree with TRBD1. Germline trimming cut 3 bases from V and 1 base from J; bases unmatched to any gene: 12. There are 17 residues in the CDR3. Germline V gene sequence: CDR1 SGHRS, CDR2 YFSETQ. The CDR3 DNA is TGCGCCAGCAGCTCCCAATGGGCAGGGGGAGAGAACACTGAAGCTTTCTTT. This encodes CASSSQWAGGENTEAFF.